This T cell receptor (beta chain) emerged from a study of vaccination and CD4 T cells after COVID-19. Notes on this clonotype: Its antigen is unknown.

Documented time point: late sampling 161 to 241 days after vaccination in three convalescent patients. Treatment: approximately 9-day PBMC culture with coronavirus spike peptide pools or control peptides (ViraFEST assay). Sequenced with the Oncomine TCR Beta short-read assay was DNA taken from cultured CD4+ T cells. TCRdb itself ran the PCR reads through MiXCR, one entry per CDR3 protein. There are tens of thousands of distinct CDR3 sequences in the sample; over 25% occur only once, and roughly 10% lies in the top ten. Deletions cut 8 bases from V and 4 bases from J, with 14 bases between. Germline V gene data show CDR1 as SNHLY and CDR2 as FYNNEI. The CDR3 covers 13 residues.

The rearrangement joins TRBV2 to TRBJ1-2; D is undetermined. The sample was CD4+ T cells from blood, cultured in vitro, taken about 7 months after SARS-CoV-2 vaccination. This clonotype was obtained from a human donor who had recovered from COVID-19. The CDR3 coding sequence is TGTGCCAGCGGGAGGCAGGTATTCTATGGCTACACCTTC. Amino acid sequence: CASGRQVFYGYTF. The full variable domain, with the rest looked up from reference TRBV2 and TRBJ1-2, is EPEVTQTPSHQVTQMGQEVILRCVPISNHLYFYWYRQILGQKVEFLVSFYNNEISEKSEIFDDQFSVERPDGSNFTLKIRSTKLEDSAMYFCASGRQVFYGYTFGSGTRLTVV.